This is a list of T cell receptor beta chains from one sample in a study of cytomegalovirus exposure and HLA in healthy donors. The method was immunoSEQ multiplex PCR; TCRdb's version includes in-frame clones alone and lacks a portion of them. Of roughly 20,000 clones in the sample, around 80% are singletons; the top ten hold around a fifth. Sequenced sample: PBMCs. These receptor sequences come from a human donor in good health. Each CDR3 is given with its conserved first and last residue.

J gene: TRBJ1-2
V gene: TRBV29-1
CDR3 protein: CSVEGAPYGYTF

J gene: TRBJ2-7
V gene: TRBV4-2
CDR3 protein: CASSQTNDRVGYEQYF

J gene: TRBJ2-7
V gene: TRBV7-9
CDR3 protein: CASSRELYEQYF

J gene: TRBJ1-2
V gene: TRBV6-6
CDR3 protein: CASSQEGGYTF

J gene: TRBJ1-5
V gene: TRBV25-1
CDR3 protein: CASSATGVQPQHF

J gene: TRBJ1-3
V gene: TRBV9
CDR3 protein: CASSVAQAKPIYSGNTIYF

J gene: TRBJ2-5
V gene: TRBV11-2
CDR3 protein: CASSYGQGETQYF

J gene: TRBJ1-1
V gene: TRBV28
CDR3 protein: CASSSFTEAFF

J gene: TRBJ1-1
V gene: TRBV7-9
CDR3 protein: CASSAGTGLWAFF

J gene: TRBJ1-1
V gene: TRBV2
CDR3 protein: CASSPRGTEAFF

J gene: TRBJ2-3
V gene: TRBV25-1
CDR3 protein: CASSEYATGRSTDTQYF

J gene: TRBJ1-1
V gene: TRBV7-9
CDR3 protein: CASSDIKGGAEAFF

J gene: TRBJ2-7
V gene: TRBV7-9
CDR3 protein: CASSLTGLDEQYF

J gene: TRBJ2-3
V gene: TRBV9
CDR3 protein: CASSASGGGTDTQYF

J gene: TRBJ1-2
V gene: TRBV6-1
CDR3 protein: CASTPTPGTNYGYTF

J gene: TRBJ2-1
V gene: TRBV25-1
CDR3 protein: CASSPRTGEEQFF

J gene: TRBJ1-1
V gene: TRBV6-5
CDR3 protein: CASSYQSRGRTEAFF

J gene: TRBJ2-7
V gene: TRBV7-3
CDR3 protein: CASRPSGGGGAKGWYEQYF

J gene: TRBJ2-1
V gene: TRBV7-2
CDR3 protein: CASSLGDSSYNEQFF

J gene: TRBJ2-7
V gene: TRBV2
CDR3 protein: CASSEGPQGFEQYF

J gene: TRBJ2-7
V gene: TRBV11-2
CDR3 protein: CASSVLAGGASYEQYF

J gene: TRBJ2-1
V gene: TRBV5-1
CDR3 protein: CASSLYQSHRDDEQFF

J gene: TRBJ2-1
V gene: TRBV6-1
CDR3 protein: CASNSGGVGGFF

J gene: TRBJ1-5
V gene: TRBV6-1
CDR3 protein: CASSEGAGGQPQHF

J gene: TRBJ2-7
V gene: TRBV4-2
CDR3 protein: CASSQDEGTLSYEQYF

J gene: TRBJ2-2
V gene: TRBV30
CDR3 protein: CAWSVGSSGTGELFF

J gene: TRBJ2-6
V gene: TRBV19
CDR3 protein: CASRPRTRAGANVLTF

J gene: TRBJ2-7
V gene: TRBV28
CDR3 protein: CASSSPGPIAGGSYEQYF

J gene: TRBJ2-3
V gene: TRBV11-3
CDR3 protein: CASSAGGLVDTQYF

J gene: TRBJ1-2
V gene: TRBV5-1
CDR3 protein: CASSSGIANYGYTF

J gene: TRBJ2-5
V gene: TRBV10-2
CDR3 protein: CASSGAGGRAQYF

J gene: TRBJ2-3
V gene: TRBV5-6
CDR3 protein: CASSYHTRDTQYF

J gene: TRBJ2-7
V gene: TRBV19
CDR3 protein: CASGTGASYEQYF

J gene: TRBJ1-2
V gene: TRBV27
CDR3 protein: CASSSRGWSNYGYTF

J gene: TRBJ1-2
V gene: TRBV2
CDR3 protein: CASSEGRSGYGYTF

J gene: TRBJ2-1
V gene: TRBV19
CDR3 protein: CASSMMTGNEQFF

J gene: TRBJ1-3
V gene: TRBV6-5
CDR3 protein: CASSYRTGGNTIYF

J gene: TRBJ1-5
V gene: TRBV4-3
CDR3 protein: CASSQDKYSNQPQHF

J gene: TRBJ2-1
V gene: TRBV14
CDR3 protein: CASSQVPLLAGEQFF

J gene: TRBJ1-1
V gene: TRBV30
CDR3 protein: CAWEQFTNTEAFF

J gene: TRBJ1-1
V gene: TRBV18
CDR3 protein: CASSNLIGNTEAFF

J gene: TRBJ1-1
V gene: TRBV30
CDR3 protein: CAWNGRGADTEAFF

J gene: TRBJ2-7
V gene: TRBV5-1
CDR3 protein: CASSYAGQNYEQYF

J gene: TRBJ2-7
V gene: TRBV7-9
CDR3 protein: CASSLDATSGSYEQYF

J gene: TRBJ1-2
V gene: TRBV18
CDR3 protein: CASSPTGTGNYGYTF

J gene: TRBJ2-7
V gene: TRBV4-2
CDR3 protein: CASSQDGTSGSYEQYF

J gene: TRBJ1-2
V gene: TRBV6-5
CDR3 protein: CASTLDRVDGYTF

J gene: TRBJ1-5
V gene: TRBV11-2
CDR3 protein: CASSYKQGYNQPQHF

J gene: TRBJ2-7
V gene: TRBV6-5
CDR3 protein: CATTQQENSYEQYF

J gene: TRBJ1-2
V gene: TRBV5-6
CDR3 protein: CASSLVVQGGYTF

J gene: TRBJ1-2
V gene: TRBV5-4
CDR3 protein: CASSLRTGAGYTF

J gene: TRBJ2-1
V gene: TRBV28
CDR3 protein: CASSFPGHGPYNEQFF

J gene: TRBJ2-3
V gene: TRBV27
CDR3 protein: CASGPSGGGGGTQYF

J gene: TRBJ1-5
V gene: TRBV9
CDR3 protein: CASSEGGQGNQPQHF

J gene: TRBJ2-7
V gene: TRBV5-4
CDR3 protein: CASSLEETGGYEQYF

J gene: TRBJ2-5
V gene: TRBV27
CDR3 protein: CASSPLAPQETQYF